One sample yielded the 3 T cell receptor beta chains listed below, sequenced in a study of T cell responses to AZD1222 COVID-19 vaccine. Sequenced by immunoSEQ multiplex PCR; TCRdb stores in-frame clones only, minus some. Of about 120,000 clones listed, 80% to 95% were seen once; the top ten hold 14%. This specimen consisted of peripheral blood, obtained on day 0 of AZD1222 vaccination. The receptors here all came from an adult in good health.

The J gene is TRBJ2-7, the V gene TRBV12-5; tentative D call: TRBD2 (6 bases). The CDR3 runs to 15 residues. Trimming removed 5 bases from V and 2 bases from J, with 16 bases in between. Germline V gene sequence: CDR1 LGHNT, CDR2 FRNRAP. The CDR3 reads CASGTTGTATYEQYF. CDR3 nucleotide sequence: TGTGCTAGTGGTACCACCGGGACTGCTACCTACGAGCAGTACTTC. Looking up the rest from reference TRBV12-5 and TRBJ2-7 gives the full variable domain: DARVTQTPRHKVTEMGQEVTMRCQPILGHNTVFWYRQTMMQGLELLAYFRNRAPLDDSGMPKDRFSAEMPDATLATLKIQPSEPRDSAVYFCASGTTGTATYEQYFGPGTRLTVT.

This chain links TRBV11-2 with TRBJ2-1, with D perhaps TRBD1 (6 bases). Between the trimmed V and J ends, which lost 5 bases and 0 bases, there was a span of 14 bases. Germline CDR1 and CDR2: SGHAT and FQNNGV. The CDR3 is 16 amino acids. For the CDR3, the DNA is TGTGCCAGCAGCCCTTGGGGGCCCGGCTCCTACAATGAGCAGTTCTTC. Encoded protein: CASSPWGPGSYNEQFF.

The chain recombines TRBV6-1 with TRBJ2-5; 8 nucleotides align to TRBD2. The CDR3 is 15 residues long. V lost 2 bases to trimming and J lost 5 bases; unmatched junction nucleotides: 7. Germline-derived CDR1 and CDR2 are MNHNS and SASEGT. The chain's CDR3 is CASSEFAGGRETQYF. CDR3 sequence (DNA): TGTGCCAGCAGTGAATTTGCGGGAGGCAGGGAGACCCAGTACTTC.